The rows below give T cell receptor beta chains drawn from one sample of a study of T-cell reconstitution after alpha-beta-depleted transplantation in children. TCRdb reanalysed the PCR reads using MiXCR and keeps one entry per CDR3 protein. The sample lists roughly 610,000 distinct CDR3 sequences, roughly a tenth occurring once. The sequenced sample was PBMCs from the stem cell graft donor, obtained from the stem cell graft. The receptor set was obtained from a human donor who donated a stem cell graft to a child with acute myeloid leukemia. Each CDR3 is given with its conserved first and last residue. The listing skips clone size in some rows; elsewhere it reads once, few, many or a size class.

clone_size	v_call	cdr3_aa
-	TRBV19	CASSNRGAYTGELFF
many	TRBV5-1	CASSRDRGRNEQYF
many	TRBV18	CASSPLRGAGELFF
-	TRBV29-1	CSVTGQAETQYF
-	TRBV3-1	CASSPSVRGGEQFF
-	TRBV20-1	CSARSDITASYGYTF
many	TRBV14	CASRRLAGNEQFF
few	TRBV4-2	CASSQEQGQNEKLFF
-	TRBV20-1	CSARTLVGQGPGYTF
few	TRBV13	CASGRAGTGPFF
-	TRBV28	CASSSPPGRLSNEQFF
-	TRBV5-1	CASSLVASGVAHEQFF
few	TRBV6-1	CASSEQGSEAFF
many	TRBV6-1	CASRRQGNQPQHF
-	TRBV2	CASRENNEQFF
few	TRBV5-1	CASSSGLAGEGYEQYF
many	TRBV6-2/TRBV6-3	CASTLTAGGPHEQYF
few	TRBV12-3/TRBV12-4	CASSPGPNEQFF
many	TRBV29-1	CSVVPDDGELFF
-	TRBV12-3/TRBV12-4	CASTLRGARGYGYTF
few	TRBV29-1	CSSGTGMTEAFF
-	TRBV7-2	CASTNLDSSYNEQFF
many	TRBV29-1	CSVAPPLGDEQYF
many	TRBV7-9	CASSPGQVEKLFF
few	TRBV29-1	CSVEYDRYEQYF
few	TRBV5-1	CASSLDLAGGKNIQYF
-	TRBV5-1	CASSLTGGPNQPQHF
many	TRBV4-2	CASSQAGGEAEAFF
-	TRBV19	CASSVYSADTQYF
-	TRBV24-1	CGASDSGRTSNQPQHF
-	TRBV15	CATSRDLARGEETQYF
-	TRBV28	CATCLLGRDQPQHF
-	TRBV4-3	CASSRAGGGIYEQYF
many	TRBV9	CASSGLDRETQYF
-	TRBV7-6	CASSSATGYEQYF
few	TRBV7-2	CASSELAGTQYF
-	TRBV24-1	CATTSWQGEDIQYF
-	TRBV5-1	CASSSLEIAPEQFF
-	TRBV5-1	CASSLPKETQYF
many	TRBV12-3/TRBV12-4	CASSLSIAGSPLHF
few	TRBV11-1	CASRHDRGRNEQFF
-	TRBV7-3	CASSLNGGVYNEQFF
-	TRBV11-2	CASSLVPPGSSYNEQFF
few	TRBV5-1	CASSLEGGKTEAFF
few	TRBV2	CASRPQGAPNEKLFF
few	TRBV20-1	CSARDPAQPQHF
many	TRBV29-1	CSVGLAGGDEQFF
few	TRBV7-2	CASSLAPSRAFEQFF
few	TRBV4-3	CASSQDRAPNTEAFF
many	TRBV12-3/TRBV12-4	CASSLGTGISYEQYF
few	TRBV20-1	CSARDRGGQNTGELFF
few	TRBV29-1	CSVELRQNTGELFF